Sequencing of this TCR beta chain was carried out in a study of cytomegalovirus exposure and HLA in healthy donors. Study findings and constraints: Based on reports, TCR beta sequences accurately predicted HLA-A and HLA-B alleles for most subjects. By HLA locus, TCR association rates varied in a later analysis, with DRB1 showing the most and HLA-C the fewest. For most TCR sequences rarity was the rule, although some public TCRs occurred in many donors. A later analysis linked a missense variant in DCLRE1C to the trimming of TCR beta V and J genes.

V shed 5 bases, J shed 4 bases, and the junction held 12 bases outside the gene matches. Germline V gene sequence: CDR1 ENHRY, CDR2 SYGVKD. The CDR3 contains 16 residues. As concerns this clone: The antigen is undetermined.

Primers: 60 Vbeta forward and 13 Jbeta reverse. The assay was immunoSEQ multiplex PCR, and TCRdb's table has in-frame clones only and misses some. The sample comprises around 150,000 clones, around 60% of which are singletons, and about 7.1% rests with the top ten. Sequencing was performed on PBMCs. The chain joins TRBV10-3 to TRBJ2-3, with 7 bases lining up with TRBD2. The source of this sequence is a woman between 55 and 75 years old in good health and CMV-seropositive. The CDR3 bases are TGTGCCATCAGTCTAAGAGCGGGACCCTTACCAGATACGCAGTATTTT. Translated: CAISLRAGPLPDTQYF.